Sequencing of this TCR beta chain was carried out in a study of CD8 T cells in seronegative destructive rheumatoid arthritis (dated by TCRdb to about 2020). The study in broad terms: Biological drugs were being received by seven of the eight CND-RA patients at the time of sampling. The study compared peripheral CD8+ TCRbeta repertoires from patients with CCP-negative destructive rheumatoid arthritis (CND-RA) against repertoires from newly diagnosed seropositive RA, seronegative RA and healthy controls. Comparison cohorts of seropositive RA, seronegative RA and healthy controls came from an earlier published TCRbeta dataset rather than new sequencing.

Points the paper makes about the study in general: CND-RA patients appeared to carry a distinct set of enriched public clonotypes, which the authors read as support for a separate disease subset. Across the approximately 120,000 clonotypes tested, no public clonotype enrichment survived Benjamini-Hochberg correction. CND-RA repertoires showed more CMV-reactive and fewer influenza A-reactive CD8+ TCRbeta sequences than controls and other RA subtypes. In the absence of diagnostic samples, TCR repertoire differences may be partly attributable to poor disease control over the years rather than being present at onset. The small size of the CND-RA cohort was acknowledged as a study limitation. With age adjusted for, CD8+ TCRbeta repertoires in CND-RA patients appeared less diverse and more clonal than repertoires in other RA subtypes.

A note on this clone: The target of this receptor is not known. Base qualities are missing; no much larger clone stands one base away.

Cut back by 5 bases and 3 bases, the V and J ends lie 13 bases apart. The CDR3 numbers 15 residues from cysteine through phenylalanine. Kept here is only the CDR3 DNA, which spans 45 bases and is read in frame from base 1. CDR1 and CDR2 are drawn from the germline V gene: MDHEN, SYDVKM. Genomic DNA from CD8+ cells was used for TCRbeta sequencing according to the manufacturer's instructions. A genomics technology centre in Finland ran the TCRbeta sequencing, which was done with the immunoSEQ assay. Per the source publication's procedure: Clonotype tables from the immunoSEQ preprocessing pipeline were converted to VDJtools format, and non-productive clonotypes were removed. Samples with fewer than 10,000 reads were excluded, the remaining samples were subsampled to 10,000 reads, and most of the eight CND-RA samples were retained. Shannon-Wiener, Simpson and clonality indices were calculated with the VDJtools CalcDiversityStats function on data subsampled to 10,000 reads. To infer antigen specificity, non-singleton TCRbeta clonotypes were hard-matched against VDJdb, with no mismatches permitted. CDR3 sequences that differed by a single amino acid (Hamming distance 1) were grouped into clusters that potentially share antigen targets. Public clonotypes were tested for group enrichment with one-sided Fisher's exact tests after resampling groups to six samples, repeated ten times. TCRdb re-hosts the immuneACCESS table, in-frame sequences only. Its copies lack some clones; in the studies checked, an unresolved V gene accounts for under half of them, and the cause for the rest is not known. V and J calls and clone size are copied from that table; D and trimming were computed from the DNA. A total of over 4,000 clones appear in this sample, 70% to 85% of them only once. 36% of the sample comes from the top ten.

A negative result on the clinical CCP2 antibody test was shown by CND-RA patients, and progression of joint destruction was observed despite active therapy. Every CND-RA patient showed typical joint destruction in the wrists and ankles and had failed conventional anti-rheumatic therapy. CND-RA patients were sampled after long disease histories, spanning decades in several cases, rather than at diagnosis. Each patient provided roughly 50 millilitres of EDTA-anticoagulated peripheral blood. Ficoll-Paque PLUS density gradient separation was used to isolate peripheral blood mononuclear cells. Using AutoMACS magnetic bead positive selection, CD8+ cells were isolated from either fresh or cryopreserved PBMCs, and flow cytometry was used to check purity. Genomic DNA was extracted using Nucleospin Tissue or Tissue XS kits and then quantified on a Qubit 2.0 fluorometer.

Material for sequencing was CD8+ T cells from blood. The sequence was collected from a woman aged 45 to 70 with seronegative destructive rheumatoid arthritis. The sequence is built from TRBV28 and TRBJ1-4; a weak D assignment points to TRBD1 (5 bases agree). This receptor has the CDR3 CASSPPTAPNEKLFF. In nucleotide form, the sequence is TGTGCCAGCAGTCCCCCGACAGCGCCTAATGAAAAACTGTTTTTT.